The entry below describes one T cell receptor beta chain. These data belong to a study of T cell responses to AZD1222 COVID-19 vaccine. The CDR3 totals 15 residues. Germline V gives CDR1 MNHEY, CDR2 SVGAGI. The V end lost 5 bases, the J end lost 4 bases, and 12 bases lay between the germline ends. Sequencing was performed with immunoSEQ multiplex PCR; in TCRdb, only in-frame clones are kept and a portion is missing. The sample consists of approximately 110,000 clones, over 75% of them appearing once. Here the sequenced sample was peripheral blood, taken on day 0 of AZD1222 vaccination. The chain combines TRBV6-5 with TRBJ1-6, with no clear D. The clonotype was recovered from an adult in good health. In DNA, the CDR3 is TGTGCCAGCAGTCGCCGGTTGGTTTATAATTCACCCCTCCACTTT. It specifies CASSRRLVYNSPLHF.